This TCR beta chain was obtained from a study of T cells in narcolepsy. Whole-study findings and limits: Autoreactive clone sequences were missing from some blood memory CD4+ repertoires. Autoreactive clonotypes reportedly recurred in blood of same and different patients, not controls.

Germline loops: CDR1 MNHNS, CDR2 SASEGT. V was trimmed by 6 bases and J by 4 bases, leaving 18 bases between them. The CDR3 extends over 15 amino acids. The repertoire was sequenced with immunoSEQ multiplex PCR; TCRdb's copy has only in-frame clones and lacks some. The data show tens of thousands of clones, around 83% seen once. Note on this clone: No antigen is known for it.

Material: memory (CD45RA-) CD4+ T cells from blood. This TCR was sampled from a human donor in good health. V usage is TRBV6-1 and J usage is TRBJ1-1, with D tentatively TRBD1 (5 bases). The CDR3 coding sequence is TGTGCCAGCAGCGGCTTTGGGCAGGGCTCCACTGAAGCTTTCTTT. It is translated as CASSGFGQGSTEAFF.